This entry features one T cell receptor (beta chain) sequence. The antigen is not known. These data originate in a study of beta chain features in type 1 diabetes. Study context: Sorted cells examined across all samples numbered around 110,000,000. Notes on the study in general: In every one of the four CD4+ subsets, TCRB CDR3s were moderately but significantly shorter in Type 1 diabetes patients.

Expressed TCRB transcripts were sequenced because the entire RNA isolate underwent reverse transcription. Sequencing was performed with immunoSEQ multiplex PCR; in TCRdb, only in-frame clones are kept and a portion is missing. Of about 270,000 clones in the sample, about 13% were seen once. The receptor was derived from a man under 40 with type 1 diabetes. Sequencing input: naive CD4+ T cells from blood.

This CDR3 is CASSLVAGGFYEQYF. CDR3 DNA: TGCGCCAGCAGCTTGGTCGCGGGAGGTTTCTACGAGCAGTACTTC. This chain uses TRBV5-1 with TRBJ2-7; TRBD2 matches 8 bases. The CDR3 extends over 15 amino acids. Unmatched junction bases numbered 5, after V lost 0 bases and J lost 3 bases. The germline gives CDR1 SGHRS, CDR2 YFSETQ. Using reference TRBV5-1 and TRBJ2-7 for the parts outside the CDR3, the full variable domain is KAGVTQTPRYLIKTRGQQVTLSCSPISGHRSVSWYQQTPGQGLQFLFEYFSETQRNKGNFPGRFSGRQFSNSRSEMNVSTLELGDSALYLCASSLVAGGFYEQYFGPGTRLTVT.